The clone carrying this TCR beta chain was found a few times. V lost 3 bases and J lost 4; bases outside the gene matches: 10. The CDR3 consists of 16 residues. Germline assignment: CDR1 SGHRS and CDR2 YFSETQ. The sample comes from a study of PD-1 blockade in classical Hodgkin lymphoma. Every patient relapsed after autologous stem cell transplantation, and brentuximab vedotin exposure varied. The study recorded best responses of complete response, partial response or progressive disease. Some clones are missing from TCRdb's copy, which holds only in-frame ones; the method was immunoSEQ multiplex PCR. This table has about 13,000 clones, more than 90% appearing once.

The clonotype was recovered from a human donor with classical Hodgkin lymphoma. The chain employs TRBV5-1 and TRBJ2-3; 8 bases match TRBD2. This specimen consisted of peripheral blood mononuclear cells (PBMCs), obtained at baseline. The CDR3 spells CASSSAPGLDADTQYF. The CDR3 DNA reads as TGCGCCAGCAGCTCCGCTCCGGGACTAGATGCAGATACGCAGTATTTT.